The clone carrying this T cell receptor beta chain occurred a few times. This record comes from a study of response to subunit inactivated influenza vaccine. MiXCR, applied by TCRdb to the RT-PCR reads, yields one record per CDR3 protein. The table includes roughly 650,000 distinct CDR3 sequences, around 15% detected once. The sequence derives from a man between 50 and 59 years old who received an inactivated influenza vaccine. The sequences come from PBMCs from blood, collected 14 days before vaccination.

DNA for the CDR3: TGCGCCAGCAGCCAAGAGGTTTATTTTCCAACCTACGAGCAGTACTTC. Protein product: CASSQEVYFPTYEQYF. This chain uses TRBV4-3 with TRBJ2-7; D unclear. Trimming pared 0 bases from V and 2 bases from J, leaving 14 bases between. CDR1 and CDR2 from the germline V gene are LGHNA and YSLEER. The CDR3 sequence is 16 residues long.